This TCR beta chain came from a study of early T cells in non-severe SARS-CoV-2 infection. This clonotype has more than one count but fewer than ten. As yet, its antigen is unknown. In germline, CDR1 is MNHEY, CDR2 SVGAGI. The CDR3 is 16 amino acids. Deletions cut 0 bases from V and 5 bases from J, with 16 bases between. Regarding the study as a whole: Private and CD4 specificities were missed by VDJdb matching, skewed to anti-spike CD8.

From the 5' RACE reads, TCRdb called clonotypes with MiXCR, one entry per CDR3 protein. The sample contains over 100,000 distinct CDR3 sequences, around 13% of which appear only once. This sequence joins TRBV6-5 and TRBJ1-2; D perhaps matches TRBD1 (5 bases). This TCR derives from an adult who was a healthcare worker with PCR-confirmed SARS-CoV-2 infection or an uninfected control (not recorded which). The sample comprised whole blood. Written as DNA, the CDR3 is TGTGCCAGCAGTTACTCAACTCGTCCGACAGCATATGGCTACACCTTC. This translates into CASSYSTRPTAYGYTF.